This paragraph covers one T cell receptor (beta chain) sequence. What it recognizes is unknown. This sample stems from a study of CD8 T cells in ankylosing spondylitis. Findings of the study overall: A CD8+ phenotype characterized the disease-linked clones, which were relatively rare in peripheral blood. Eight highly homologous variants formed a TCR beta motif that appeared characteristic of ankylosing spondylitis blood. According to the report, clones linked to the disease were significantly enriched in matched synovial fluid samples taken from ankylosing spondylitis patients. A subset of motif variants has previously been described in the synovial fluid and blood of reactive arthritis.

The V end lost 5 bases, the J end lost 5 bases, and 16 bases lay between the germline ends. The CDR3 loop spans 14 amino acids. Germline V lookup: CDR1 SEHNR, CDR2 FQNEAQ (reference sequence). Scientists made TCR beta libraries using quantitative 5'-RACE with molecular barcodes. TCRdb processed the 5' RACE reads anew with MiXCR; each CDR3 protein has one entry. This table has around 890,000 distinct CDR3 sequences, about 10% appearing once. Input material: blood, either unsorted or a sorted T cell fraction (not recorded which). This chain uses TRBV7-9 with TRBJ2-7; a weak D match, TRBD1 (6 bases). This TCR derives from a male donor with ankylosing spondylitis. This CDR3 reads CASSDPTGSNEQYF. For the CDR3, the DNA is TGTGCCAGCAGCGATCCGACAGGTTCCAACGAGCAGTACTTC.